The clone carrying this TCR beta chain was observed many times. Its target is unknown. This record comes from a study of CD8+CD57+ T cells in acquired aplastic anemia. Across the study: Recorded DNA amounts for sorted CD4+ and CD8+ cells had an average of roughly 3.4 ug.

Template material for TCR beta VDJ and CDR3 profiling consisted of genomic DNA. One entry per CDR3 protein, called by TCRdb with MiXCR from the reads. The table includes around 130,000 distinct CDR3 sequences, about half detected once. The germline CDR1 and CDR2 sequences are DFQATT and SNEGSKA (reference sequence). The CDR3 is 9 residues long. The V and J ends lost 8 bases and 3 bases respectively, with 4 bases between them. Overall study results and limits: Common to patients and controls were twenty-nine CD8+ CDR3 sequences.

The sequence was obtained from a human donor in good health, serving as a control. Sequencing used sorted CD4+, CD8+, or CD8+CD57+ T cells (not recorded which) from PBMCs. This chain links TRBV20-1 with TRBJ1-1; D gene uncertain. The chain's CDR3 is CSRDTEAFF. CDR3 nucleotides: TGCAGTCGGGACACTGAAGCTTTCTTT.